This TCR beta chain was captured by sequencing in a study of graft-versus-host responses after intestinal transplantation. Study summary: All recipients got anti-thymocyte globulin induction, then tacrolimus and steroids for 2 to 3 years. Study observations and caveats: Recipient marrow showed GvH clones, some seen first in ileum or blood. With peak circulating GvH clone levels came an association with early post-transplant HvG declines. Clonal ratios of graft-versus-host to host-versus-graft in allografts were high for patients exhibiting graft-donor T cell macrochimerism.

For this clone: Antigen unknown.

Sequencing used immunoSEQ multiplex PCR; TCRdb keeps in-frame clones, though not all of them. The sample yields approximately 130,000 clones, just over 90% seen once. Germline V CDR1 and CDR2: SGHTA, FQGTGA. The CDR3 covers 13 residues. The V and J ends lost 5 bases and 0 bases respectively, with 7 bases between them. This TCR was sampled from a human donor who received an intestinal transplant. Specimen: unstimulated CD4+ T cells sorted from spleen or lymph node cells, collected before intestinal transplant. This chain uses TRBV7-3 with TRBJ2-5, with a tentative D call TRBD2 (5 bases). CDR3 amino acids: CASSRTYQETQYF. The CDR3 DNA reads as TGTGCCAGCAGCCGGACTTACCAAGAGACCCAGTACTTC.